This TCR beta chain was recovered during a study of radiotherapy plus CTLA-4 blockade in lung cancer. Whole-study context: Of all patients, under 20% responded objectively and approximately 30% showed disease control. Study-wide points: Clones of tumor-derived TCRs expanded in blood after radiotherapy plus ipilimumab. Response, reportedly, was best predicted by interferon-beta along with early blood T cell clone dynamics.

Of note for this clone: What it binds is not known.

It was focal radiation plus CTLA-4 blockade with ipilimumab that patients with chemo-refractory metastatic non-small-cell lung cancer received. Assay used: immunoSEQ multiplex PCR; TCRdb lists only in-frame clones, some missing. Of 58,000 or so clones detected, 70% to 80% appear once; the ten largest clones hold over 15%. This receptor was taken from a human donor with non-small cell lung cancer who had a complete response to radiotherapy plus ipilimumab. The sequencing used peripheral blood, collected from a patient treated with radiotherapy plus ipilimumab.

The CDR3 DNA reads as TGTGCCAGTAGTGCCTCAGTCGGGAGAGGGTGGACAGATACGCAGTATTTT. It is translated as CASSASVGRGWTDTQYF. The chain has TRBV19 and TRBJ2-3, with D perhaps matching TRBD2 (6 bases). With 5 bases removed from V and 3 bases from J, the gap between germline ends came to 21 bases. CDR1 LNHDA and CDR2 SQIVND come from the germline V gene (reference sequence). This CDR3 spans 17 amino acids. Together with reference TRBV19 and TRBJ2-3, the CDR3 gives the full variable domain: DGGITQSPKYLFRKEGQNVTLSCEQNLNHDAMYWYRQDPGQGLRLIYYSQIVNDFQKGDIAEGYSVSREKKESFPLTVTSAQKNPTAFYLCASSASVGRGWTDTQYFGPGTRLTVL.